This T cell receptor beta chain originates from a study of breast tumors, draining lymph nodes, adjacent tissues. Study results and limitations: The data were judged consistent with most tumor T cells coming from lymph node and expanding in tumor.

Each CDR3 protein is one row after TCRdb ran MiXCR on the multiplex PCR reads. The sample has roughly 21,000 distinct CDR3 sequences, about half seen once; the top ten hold roughly 7.4%. The CDR3 is 15 residues long. CDR1 and CDR2 (germline): MNHEY, SVGEGT. Turning to this clonotype: The antigen is unknown. This may be a read error: a much more frequent sequence differs by one nucleotide.

The sequence derives from a female donor with breast cancer. Some clones in this sample may be carry-over from other donors' samples. The sequenced material came from breast tumor tissue. The chain carries TRBV6-2 or TRBV6-3 and TRBJ2-6; possible D gene TRBD1, 7 bases. CDR3 nucleotide sequence: TGTGCCAGCAGTTCAGGGGGGCCCGGGGCCAGCGTCCTGACTTTC. Its protein product is CASSSGGPGASVLTF.